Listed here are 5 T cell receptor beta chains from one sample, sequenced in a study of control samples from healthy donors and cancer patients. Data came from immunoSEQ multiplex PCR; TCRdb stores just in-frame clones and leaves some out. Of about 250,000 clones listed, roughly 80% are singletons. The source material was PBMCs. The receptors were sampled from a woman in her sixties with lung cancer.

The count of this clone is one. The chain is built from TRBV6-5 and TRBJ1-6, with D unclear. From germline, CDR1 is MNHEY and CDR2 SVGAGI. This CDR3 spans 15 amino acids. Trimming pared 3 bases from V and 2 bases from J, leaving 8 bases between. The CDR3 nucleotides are TGTGCCAGCAGTTATGGGGAAACCTATAATTCACCCCTCCACTTT. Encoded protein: CASSYGETYNSPLHF.

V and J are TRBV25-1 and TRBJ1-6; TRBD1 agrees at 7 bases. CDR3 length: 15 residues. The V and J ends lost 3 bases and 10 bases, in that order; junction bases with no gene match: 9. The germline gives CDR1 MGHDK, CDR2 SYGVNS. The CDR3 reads CASSDPGQVDSPLHF. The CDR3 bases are TGTGCCAGCAGTGACCCCGGACAGGTGGACTCACCCCTCCACTTT. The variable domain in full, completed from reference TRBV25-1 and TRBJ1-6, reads EADIYQTPRYLVIGTGKKITLECSQTMGHDKMYWYQQDPGMELHLIHYSYGVNSTEKGDLSSESTVSRIRTEHFPLTLESARPSHTSQYLCASSDPGQVDSPLHFGNGTRLTVT.

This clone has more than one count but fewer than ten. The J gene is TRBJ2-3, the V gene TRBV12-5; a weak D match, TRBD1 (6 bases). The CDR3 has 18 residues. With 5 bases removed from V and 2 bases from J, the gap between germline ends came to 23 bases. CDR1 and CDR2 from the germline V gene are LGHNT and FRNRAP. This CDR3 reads CASGAITLNREFTDTQYF. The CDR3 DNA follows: TGTGCTAGTGGTGCTATTACATTGAACAGGGAATTCACAGATACGCAGTATTTT.

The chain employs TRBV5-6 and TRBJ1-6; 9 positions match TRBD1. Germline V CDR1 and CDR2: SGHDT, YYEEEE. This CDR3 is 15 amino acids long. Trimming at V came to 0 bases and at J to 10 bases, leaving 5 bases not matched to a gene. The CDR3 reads CASSLGQGGGSPLHF. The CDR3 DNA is TGTGCCAGCAGCTTGGGACAGGGGGGAGGGTCACCCCTCCACTTT. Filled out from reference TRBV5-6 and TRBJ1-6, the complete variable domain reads DAGVTQSPTHLIKTRGQQVTLRCSPKSGHDTVSWYQQALGQGPQFIFQYYEEEERQRGNFPDRFSGHQFPNYSSELNVNALLLGDSALYLCASSLGQGGGSPLHFGNGTRLTVT.

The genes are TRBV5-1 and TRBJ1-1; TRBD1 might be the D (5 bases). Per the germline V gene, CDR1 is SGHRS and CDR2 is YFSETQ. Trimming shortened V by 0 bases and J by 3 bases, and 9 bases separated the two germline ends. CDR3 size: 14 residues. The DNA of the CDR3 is TGCGCCAGCAGCTTGGGGGGCGCGCACACTGAAGCTTTCTTT. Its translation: CASSLGGAHTEAFF. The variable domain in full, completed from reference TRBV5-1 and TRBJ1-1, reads KAGVTQTPRYLIKTRGQQVTLSCSPISGHRSVSWYQQTPGQGLQFLFEYFSETQRNKGNFPGRFSGRQFSNSRSEMNVSTLELGDSALYLCASSLGGAHTEAFFGQGTRLTVV.